This T cell receptor beta chain derives from a study of cytomegalovirus exposure and HLA in healthy donors. With 60 Vbeta and 13 Jbeta primers, the PCR was carried out. Here immunoSEQ multiplex PCR was the method, and the copy in TCRdb shows in-frame clones only, minus some. Altogether about 200,000 clones are present, more than 75% being singletons, with the ten largest covering approximately 6.5%. Study-level results: Later analysis revealed greater clonal expansion in HLA-associated TCR beta chains than in equally common others. In an earlier analysis, about 90% or about 30%: the productive usage of most TCR beta V segments. Association of a missense DCLRE1C variant with TCR beta V- and J-gene trimming was reported in a later analysis.

To note about this clone: Its antigen is unknown.

The TCR was taken from a man aged 35-49 years in good health and CMV-seropositive. The sequencing sample was made of PBMCs.

The CDR3 DNA sequence: TGTGCCAGCAGCTTGTTGGGGGCCTCTAGCGGGACGGCGCTGGAGCTGTTTTTT. This translates into CASSLLGASSGTALELFF. The rearrangement joins TRBV7-9 to TRBJ2-2, with 9 nucleotides matching TRBD2. This CDR3 contains 18 residues. Germline loops: CDR1 SEHNR, CDR2 FQNEAQ (reference sequence). With V trimmed by 3 bases and J by 10 bases, 18 bases remained unmatched.